Included here is one T cell receptor beta chain sequence, with context. The antigen is undetermined. This entry is derived from a study of cytomegalovirus exposure and HLA in healthy donors. General observations from the study: It was reported that TCR beta sequences correctly inferred the HLA-A and HLA-B alleles for most subjects. Generally TCR sequences proved uncommon, though certain public TCRs appeared in numerous donors. TCR beta chains numbering some 150 were designated cytomegalovirus-associated.

The CDR3 loop spans 17 amino acids. Germline trimming cut 2 bases from V and 3 bases from J; bases unmatched to any gene: 11. The germline V gene encodes CDR1 KGHSH and CDR2 LQKENI. Amplification used 60 Vbeta primers and 13 Jbeta primers. Authors' processing steps: Unique TCR beta chains totaled 65 million to 95 million in a later count, with around 11 million of them shared. Only in-frame clones appear in the TCRdb table, and some are missing; sequencing was by immunoSEQ multiplex PCR. V and J calls and clone size are given by that table; D and trimming were obtained from the DNA. The data contain around 190,000 clones, about four fifths of them singletons.

The chain has TRBV18 and TRBJ2-7; 9 nucleotides line up with TRBD1. The specimen sequenced was PBMCs. The sequence came from a woman between 40 and 55 years old in good health and CMV-seronegative. CDR3 sequence (DNA): TGTGCCAGCTCACCAGTTATTCGGGACAGGGCTAACTACGAGCAGTACTTC. It translates to CASSPVIRDRANYEQYF.